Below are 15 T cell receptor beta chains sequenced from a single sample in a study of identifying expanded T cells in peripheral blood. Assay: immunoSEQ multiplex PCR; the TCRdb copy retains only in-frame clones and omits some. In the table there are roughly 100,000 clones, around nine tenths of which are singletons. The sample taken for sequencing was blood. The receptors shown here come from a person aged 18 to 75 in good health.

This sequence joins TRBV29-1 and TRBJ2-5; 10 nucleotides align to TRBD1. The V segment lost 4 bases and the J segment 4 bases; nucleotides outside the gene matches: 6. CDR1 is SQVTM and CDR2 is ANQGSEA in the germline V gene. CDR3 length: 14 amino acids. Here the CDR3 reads CSVAGTGVRETQYF. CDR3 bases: TGCAGCGTTGCCGGGACAGGGGTAAGAGAGACCCAGTACTTC.

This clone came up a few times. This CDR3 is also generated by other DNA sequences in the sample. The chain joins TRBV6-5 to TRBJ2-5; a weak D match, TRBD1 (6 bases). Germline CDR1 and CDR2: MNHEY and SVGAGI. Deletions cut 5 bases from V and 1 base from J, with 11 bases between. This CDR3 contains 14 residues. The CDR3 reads CASSLDRIQETQYF. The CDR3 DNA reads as TGTGCCAGCAGTCTTGACAGGATCCAAGAGACCCAGTACTTC.

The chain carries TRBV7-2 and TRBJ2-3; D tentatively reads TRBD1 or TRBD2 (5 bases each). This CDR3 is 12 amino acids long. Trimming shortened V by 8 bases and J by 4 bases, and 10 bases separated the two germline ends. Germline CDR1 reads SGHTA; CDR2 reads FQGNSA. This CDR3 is CASGGFADTQYF. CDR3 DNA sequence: TGTGCCAGCGGGGGTTTCGCAGATACGCAGTATTTT.

The CDR3 reads CASSLGENYGYTF. The CDR3 DNA sequence: TGTGCCAGCAGCTTGGGCGAGAACTATGGCTACACCTTC. The gene calls are TRBV5-4 and TRBJ1-2; D remains unclear. V lost 0 bases and J 2 bases, leaving 5 bases between the germline ends. Germline CDR1 is SGHNT and CDR2 is YYREEE (reference sequence). The CDR3 has 13 residues.

CDR3 nucleotides: TGCGCCAGCAGCTCGTATAGCGGGGGGAACTACGAGCAGTACTTC. It encodes CASSSYSGGNYEQYF. The V gene is TRBV5-1, the J gene TRBJ2-7; 10 positions agree with TRBD2. This CDR3 is built from 15 residues. Germline trimming cut 3 bases from V and 3 bases from J; bases unmatched to any gene: 6. Germline assignment: CDR1 SGHRS and CDR2 YFSETQ.

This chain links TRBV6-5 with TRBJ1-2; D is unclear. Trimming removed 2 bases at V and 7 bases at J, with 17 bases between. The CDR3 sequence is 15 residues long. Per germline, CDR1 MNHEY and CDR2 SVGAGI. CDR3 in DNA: TGTGCCAGCAGTTACGCGGCGGGGAGTAATGGTGGCTACACCTTC. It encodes CASSYAAGSNGGYTF.

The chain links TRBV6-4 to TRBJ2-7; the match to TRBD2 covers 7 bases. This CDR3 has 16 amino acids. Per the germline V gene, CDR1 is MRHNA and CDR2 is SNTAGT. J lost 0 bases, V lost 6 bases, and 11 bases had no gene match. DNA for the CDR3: TGTGCCAGCAGCGTCCAAGGGGAGGGTAGCTCCTACGAGCAGTACTTC. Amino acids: CASSVQGEGSSYEQYF.

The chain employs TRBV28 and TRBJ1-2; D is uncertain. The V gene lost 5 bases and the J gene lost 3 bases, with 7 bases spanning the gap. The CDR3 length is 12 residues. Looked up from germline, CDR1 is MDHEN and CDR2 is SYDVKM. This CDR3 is CASSGDDYGYTF. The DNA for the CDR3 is TGTGCCAGCAGTGGCGATGACTATGGCTACACCTTC.

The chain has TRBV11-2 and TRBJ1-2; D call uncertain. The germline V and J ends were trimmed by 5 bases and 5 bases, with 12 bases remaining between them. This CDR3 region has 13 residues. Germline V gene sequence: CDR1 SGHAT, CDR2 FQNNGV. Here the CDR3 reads CASSERPSYGYTF. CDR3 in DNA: TGTGCCAGCAGCGAAAGACCGTCATATGGCTACACCTTC.

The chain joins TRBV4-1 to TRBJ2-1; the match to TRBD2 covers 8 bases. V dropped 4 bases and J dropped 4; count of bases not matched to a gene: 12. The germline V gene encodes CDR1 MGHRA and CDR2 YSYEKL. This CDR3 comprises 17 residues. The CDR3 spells CASSPGPRGAVYNEQFF. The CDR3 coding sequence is TGCGCCAGCAGCCCAGGGCCGCGGGGGGCCGTATACAATGAGCAGTTCTTC.

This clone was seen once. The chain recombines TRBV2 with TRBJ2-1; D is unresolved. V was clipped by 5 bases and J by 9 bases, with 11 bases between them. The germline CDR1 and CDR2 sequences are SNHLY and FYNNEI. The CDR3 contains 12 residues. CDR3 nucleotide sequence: TGTGCCAGCAGTTATAGCCGGAGTGAGCAGTTCTTC. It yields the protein CASSYSRSEQFF.

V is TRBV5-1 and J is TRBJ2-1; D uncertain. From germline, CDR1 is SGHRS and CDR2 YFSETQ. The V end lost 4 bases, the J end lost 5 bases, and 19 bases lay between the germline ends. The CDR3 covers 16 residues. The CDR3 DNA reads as TGCGCCAGCAGCCCGGGCCGGATTGGGTTTGACAATGAGCAGTTCTTC. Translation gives CASSPGRIGFDNEQFF.

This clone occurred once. The CDR3, as DNA: TGTGCCAGCAGTCAAAACGGACACCCTAACTATGGCTACACCTTC. The encoded protein is CASSQNGHPNYGYTF. The rearrangement joins TRBV6-5 to TRBJ1-2; a weak D match, TRBD1 (5 bases). V shed 5 bases and J shed 0 bases, with 13 bases lying between them. Germline values: CDR1 MNHEY, CDR2 SVGAGI. CDR3 size: 15 residues.

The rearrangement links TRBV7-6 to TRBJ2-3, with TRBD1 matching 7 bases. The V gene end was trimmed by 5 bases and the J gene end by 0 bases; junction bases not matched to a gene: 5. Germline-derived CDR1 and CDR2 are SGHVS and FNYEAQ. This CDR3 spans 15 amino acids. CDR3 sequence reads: CASSRDRASTDTQYF. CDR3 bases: TGTGCCAGCAGCCGGGACAGAGCTAGCACAGATACGCAGTATTTT.

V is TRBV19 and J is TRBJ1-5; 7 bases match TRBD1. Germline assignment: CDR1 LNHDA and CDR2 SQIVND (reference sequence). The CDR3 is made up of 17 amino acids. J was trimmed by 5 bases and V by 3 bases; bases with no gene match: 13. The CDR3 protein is CASSMGNFGTAHQPQHF. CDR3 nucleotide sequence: TGTGCCAGTAGTATGGGGAACTTCGGGACAGCTCATCAGCCCCAGCATTTT.